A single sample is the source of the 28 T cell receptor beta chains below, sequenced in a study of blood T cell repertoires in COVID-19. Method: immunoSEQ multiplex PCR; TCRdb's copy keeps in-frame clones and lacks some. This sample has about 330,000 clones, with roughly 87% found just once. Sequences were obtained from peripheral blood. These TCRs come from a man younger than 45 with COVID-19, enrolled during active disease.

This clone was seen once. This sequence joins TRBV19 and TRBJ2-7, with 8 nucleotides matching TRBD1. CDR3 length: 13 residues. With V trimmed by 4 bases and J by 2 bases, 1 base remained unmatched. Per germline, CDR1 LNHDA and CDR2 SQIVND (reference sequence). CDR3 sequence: CASSRTGPYEQYF. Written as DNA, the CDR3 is TGTGCCAGTAGTAGGACAGGGCCCTACGAGCAGTACTTC. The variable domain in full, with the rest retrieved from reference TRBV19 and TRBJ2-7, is DGGITQSPKYLFRKEGQNVTLSCEQNLNHDAMYWYRQDPGQGLRLIYYSQIVNDFQKGDIAEGYSVSREKKESFPLTVTSAQKNPTAFYLCASSRTGPYEQYFGPGTRLTVT.

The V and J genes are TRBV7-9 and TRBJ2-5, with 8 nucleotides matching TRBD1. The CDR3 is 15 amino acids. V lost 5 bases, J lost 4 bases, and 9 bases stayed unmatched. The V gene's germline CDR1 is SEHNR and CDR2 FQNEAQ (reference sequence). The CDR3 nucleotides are TGTGCCAGCAGCCTGGCGGCAGGGGGCATAGAGACCCAGTACTTC. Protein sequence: CASSLAAGGIETQYF.

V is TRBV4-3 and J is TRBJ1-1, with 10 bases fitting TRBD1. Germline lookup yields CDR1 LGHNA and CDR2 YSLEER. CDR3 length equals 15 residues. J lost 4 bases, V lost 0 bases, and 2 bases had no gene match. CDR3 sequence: CASSQDWTGGTEAFF. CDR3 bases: TGCGCCAGCAGCCAAGATTGGACAGGGGGCACTGAAGCTTTCTTT.

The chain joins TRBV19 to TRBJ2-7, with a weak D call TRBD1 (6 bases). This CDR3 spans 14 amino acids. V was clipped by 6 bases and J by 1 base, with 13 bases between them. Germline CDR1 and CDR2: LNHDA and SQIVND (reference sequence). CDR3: CASSSYRVSYEQYF. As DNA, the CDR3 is TGTGCCAGTAGCTCCTACAGGGTATCCTACGAGCAGTACTTC.

The DNA for the CDR3 is TGCGCCAGCAGCCACACAGGGGGGAACACTGAAGCTTTCTTT. Its protein product is CASSHTGGNTEAFF. This chain connects TRBV4-3 to TRBJ1-1, with 8 bases that match TRBD1. V was pared by 3 bases and J by 1 base, with 1 base of the junction left unmatched. Germline CDR1 and CDR2: LGHNA and YSLEER. The CDR3 has 14 amino acids.

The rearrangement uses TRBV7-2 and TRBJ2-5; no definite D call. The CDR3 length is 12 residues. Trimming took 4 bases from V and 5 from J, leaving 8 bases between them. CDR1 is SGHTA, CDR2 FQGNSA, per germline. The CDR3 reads CASSYRAETQYF. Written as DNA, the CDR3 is TGTGCCAGCAGCTACAGAGCCGAGACCCAGTACTTC.

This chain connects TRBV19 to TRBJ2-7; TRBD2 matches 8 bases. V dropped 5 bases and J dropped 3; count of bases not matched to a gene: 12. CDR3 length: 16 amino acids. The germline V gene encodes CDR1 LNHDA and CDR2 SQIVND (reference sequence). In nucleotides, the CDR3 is TGTGCCAGTAGTCCCCCGGGGGGGGGCGCAGACTACGAGCAGTACTTC. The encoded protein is CASSPPGGGADYEQYF.

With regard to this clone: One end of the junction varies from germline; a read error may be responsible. DNA for the CDR3: TGTGCCAGCAGCGTAACCGGGTCGAACCCCGGGGAGCTGTTTTTT. Protein product: CASSVTGSNPGELFF. The chain joins TRBV9 to TRBJ2-2, with D unclear. The CDR3 totals 15 residues. The V gene's germline CDR1 is SGDLS and CDR2 YYNGEE.

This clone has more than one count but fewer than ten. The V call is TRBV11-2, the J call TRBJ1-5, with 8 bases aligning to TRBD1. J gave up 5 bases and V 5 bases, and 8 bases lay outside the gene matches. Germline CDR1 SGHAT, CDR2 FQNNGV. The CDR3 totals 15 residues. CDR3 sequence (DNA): TGTGCCAGCAGCCCCGACAGGGGACGCTATCAGCCCCAGCATTTT. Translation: CASSPDRGRYQPQHF.

CDR3 coding DNA: TGCGCCAGCAGCCCGGGACACCTCCAAGAGACCCAGTACTTC. This encodes CASSPGHLQETQYF. The V call is TRBV5-1, the J call TRBJ2-5; perhaps TRBD1 as D (6 bases). The germline V gene encodes CDR1 SGHRS and CDR2 YFSETQ. The V end was cut by 4 bases, the J end by 1 base, with 11 bases between. The CDR3 has 14 amino acids.

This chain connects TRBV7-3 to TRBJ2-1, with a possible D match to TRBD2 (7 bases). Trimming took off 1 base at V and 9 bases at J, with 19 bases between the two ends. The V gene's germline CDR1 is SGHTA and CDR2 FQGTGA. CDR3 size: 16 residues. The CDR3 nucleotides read TGTGCCAGCAGCTTAATCTCTGGGGGGGCTATCAGTGAGCAGTTCTTC. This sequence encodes CASSLISGGAISEQFF.

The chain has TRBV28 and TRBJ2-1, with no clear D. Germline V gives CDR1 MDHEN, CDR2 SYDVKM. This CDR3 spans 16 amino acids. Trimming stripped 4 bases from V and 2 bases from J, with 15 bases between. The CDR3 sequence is CASSSVLLRTYNEQFF. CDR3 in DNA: TGTGCCAGCAGTTCGGTCTTACTCCGCACCTACAATGAGCAGTTCTTC.

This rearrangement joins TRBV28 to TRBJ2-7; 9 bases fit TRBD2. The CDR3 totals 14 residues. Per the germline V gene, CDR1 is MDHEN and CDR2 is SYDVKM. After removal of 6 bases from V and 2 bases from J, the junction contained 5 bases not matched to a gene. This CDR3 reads CASSSSGATYEQYF. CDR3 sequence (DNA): TGTGCCAGCAGCTCTAGCGGGGCCACCTACGAGCAGTACTTC.

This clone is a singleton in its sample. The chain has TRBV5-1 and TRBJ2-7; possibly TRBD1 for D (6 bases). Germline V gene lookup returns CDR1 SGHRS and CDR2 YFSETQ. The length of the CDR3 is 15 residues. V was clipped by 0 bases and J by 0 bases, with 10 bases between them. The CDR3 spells CASSLVTGNSYEQYF. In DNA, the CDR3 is TGCGCCAGCAGCTTGGTAACAGGGAACTCCTACGAGCAGTACTTC.

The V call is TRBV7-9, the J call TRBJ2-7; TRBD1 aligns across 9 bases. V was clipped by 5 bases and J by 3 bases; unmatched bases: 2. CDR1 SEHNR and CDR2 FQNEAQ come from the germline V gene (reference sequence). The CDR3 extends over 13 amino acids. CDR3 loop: CASSTGGSYEQYF. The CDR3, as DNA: TGTGCCAGCAGCACAGGGGGCAGCTACGAGCAGTACTTC.

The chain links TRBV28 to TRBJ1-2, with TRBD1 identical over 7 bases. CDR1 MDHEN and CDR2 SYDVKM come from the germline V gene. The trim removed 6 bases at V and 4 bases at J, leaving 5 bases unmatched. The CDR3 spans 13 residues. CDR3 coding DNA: TGTGCCAGCAGCTCCGGGACAGTCTATGGCTACACCTTC. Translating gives CASSSGTVYGYTF.

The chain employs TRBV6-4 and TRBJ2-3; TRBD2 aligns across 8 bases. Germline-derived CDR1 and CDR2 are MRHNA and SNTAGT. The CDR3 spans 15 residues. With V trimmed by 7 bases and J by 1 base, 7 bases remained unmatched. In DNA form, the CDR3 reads TGTGCCAGCACCGAAGATAGCGGGGGCACAGATACGCAGTATTTT. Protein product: CASTEDSGGTDTQYF.

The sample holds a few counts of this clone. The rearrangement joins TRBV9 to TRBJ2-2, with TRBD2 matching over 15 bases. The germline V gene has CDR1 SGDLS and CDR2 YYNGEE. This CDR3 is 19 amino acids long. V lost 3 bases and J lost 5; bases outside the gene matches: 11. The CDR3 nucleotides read TGTGCCAGCAGCGCGGGACTAGCGGGAGGTCGCTGGGGGACCGGGGAGCTGTTTTTT. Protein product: CASSAGLAGGRWGTGELFF.

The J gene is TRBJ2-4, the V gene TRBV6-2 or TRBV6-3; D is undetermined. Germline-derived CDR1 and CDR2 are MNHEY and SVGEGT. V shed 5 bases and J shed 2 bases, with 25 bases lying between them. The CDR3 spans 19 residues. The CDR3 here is CASSHPSPLQWLTKNIQYF. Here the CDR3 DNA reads TGTGCCAGCAGTCATCCTTCCCCTCTTCAGTGGTTAACCAAAAACATTCAGTACTTC.

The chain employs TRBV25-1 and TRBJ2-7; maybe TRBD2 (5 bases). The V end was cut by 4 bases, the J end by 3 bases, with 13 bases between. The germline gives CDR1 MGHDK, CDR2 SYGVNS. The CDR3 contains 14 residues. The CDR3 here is CASSGAGASYEQYF. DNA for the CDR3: TGTGCCAGCAGTGGGGCGGGTGCCAGCTACGAGCAGTACTTC.

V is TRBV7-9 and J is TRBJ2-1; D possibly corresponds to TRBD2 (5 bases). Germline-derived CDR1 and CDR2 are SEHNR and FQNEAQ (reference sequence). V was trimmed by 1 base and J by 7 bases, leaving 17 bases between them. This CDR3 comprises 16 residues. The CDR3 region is CASSLGTDSFLNEQFF. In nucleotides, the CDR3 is TGTGCCAGCAGCTTAGGGACTGATTCCTTTCTAAATGAGCAGTTCTTC.

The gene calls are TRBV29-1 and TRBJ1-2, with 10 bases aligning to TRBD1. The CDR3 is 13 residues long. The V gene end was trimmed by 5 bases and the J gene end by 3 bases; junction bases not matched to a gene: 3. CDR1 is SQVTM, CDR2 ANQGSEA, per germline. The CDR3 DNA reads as TGCAGCGTTCGACAGGGGGCGGACTATGGCTACACCTTC. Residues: CSVRQGADYGYTF.

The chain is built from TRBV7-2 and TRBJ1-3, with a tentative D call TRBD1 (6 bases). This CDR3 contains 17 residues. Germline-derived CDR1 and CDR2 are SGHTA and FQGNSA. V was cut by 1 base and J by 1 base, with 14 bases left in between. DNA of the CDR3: TGTGCCAGCAGCTTAGAGTACAGGGCCATTTCTGGAAACACCATATATTTT. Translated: CASSLEYRAISGNTIYF.

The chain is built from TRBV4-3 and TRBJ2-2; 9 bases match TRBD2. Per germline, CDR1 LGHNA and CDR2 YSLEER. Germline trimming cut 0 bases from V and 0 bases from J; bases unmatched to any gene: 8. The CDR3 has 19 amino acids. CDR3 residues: CASSQDRLAGRPNTGELFF. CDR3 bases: TGCGCCAGCAGCCAAGATCGTCTAGCGGGGAGACCGAACACCGGGGAGCTGTTTTTT.

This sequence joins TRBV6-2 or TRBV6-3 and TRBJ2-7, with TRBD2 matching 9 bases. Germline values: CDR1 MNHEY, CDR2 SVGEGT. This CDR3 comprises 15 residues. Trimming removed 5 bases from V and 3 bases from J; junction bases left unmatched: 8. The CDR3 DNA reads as TGTGCCAGCAGTCGACAAGCGGGGGGCAGCTACGAGCAGTACTTC. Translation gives CASSRQAGGSYEQYF.

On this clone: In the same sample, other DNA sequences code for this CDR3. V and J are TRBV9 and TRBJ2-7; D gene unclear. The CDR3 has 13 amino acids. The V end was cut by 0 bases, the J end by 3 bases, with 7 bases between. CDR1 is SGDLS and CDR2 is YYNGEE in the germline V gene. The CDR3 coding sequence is TGTGCCAGCAGCGTAGCCGCAGGCTACGAGCAGTACTTC. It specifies CASSVAAGYEQYF.

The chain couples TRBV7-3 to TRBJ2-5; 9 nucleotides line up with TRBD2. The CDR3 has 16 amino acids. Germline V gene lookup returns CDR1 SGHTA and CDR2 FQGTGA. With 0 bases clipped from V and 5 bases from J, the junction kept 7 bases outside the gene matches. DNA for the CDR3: TGTGCCAGCAGCTTAACGGCGGGAGGGCCTGGGGAGACCCAGTACTTC. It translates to CASSLTAGGPGETQYF.

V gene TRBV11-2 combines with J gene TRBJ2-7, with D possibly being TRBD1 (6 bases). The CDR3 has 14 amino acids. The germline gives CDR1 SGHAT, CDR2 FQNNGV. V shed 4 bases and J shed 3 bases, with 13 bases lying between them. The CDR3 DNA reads TGTGCCAGCAGCTCCCCCCACAGGGTCTACGAGCAGTACTTC. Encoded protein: CASSSPHRVYEQYF. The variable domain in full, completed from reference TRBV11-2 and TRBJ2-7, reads EAGVAQSPRYKIIEKRQSVAFWCNPISGHATLYWYQQILGQGPKLLIQFQNNGVVDDSQLPKDRFSAERLKGVDSTLKIQPAKLEDSAVYLCASSSPHRVYEQYFGPGTRLTVT.